The rows below give T cell receptor beta chains drawn from one sample of a study of shared clonotypes between healthy human individuals. TCRdb's table, derived via immunoSEQ multiplex PCR, lists solely in-frame clones and lacks some. The sample has more than 1 million clones, around three quarters seen once. The sequencing input was memory CD4+ T cells from PBMCs. All receptors derive from a man aged 18-30 years in good health. Some clones in this sample may be carry-over from other donors' samples. Both conserved end residues are part of each CDR3. Fields, in order: V gene, J gene, CDR3 protein.

TRBV28	TRBJ1-1	CASSLEQGGAEAFF
TRBV5-1	TRBJ2-7	CASSTGTQGEQYF
TRBV9	TRBJ1-2	CASSSGHSGYTF
TRBV7-2	TRBJ2-7	CASSRTSEQYF
TRBV18	TRBJ1-4	CASSPMWTRNEKLFF
TRBV7-3	TRBJ1-3	CASSISGGPGNTIYF
TRBV14	TRBJ1-4	CASSQDQRQSEKLFF
TRBV19	TRBJ2-5	CASAGLEETQYF
TRBV2	TRBJ2-7	CASSPGLAGGPLPYEQYF
TRBV28	TRBJ2-5	CASSLGDREETQYF
TRBV27	TRBJ2-5	CASSSYRDWWTQYF
TRBV7-8	TRBJ2-2	CASSLRLAGEGGELFF
TRBV28	TRBJ2-6	CASSLGVPSSGANVLTF
TRBV13	TRBJ2-1	CASSLAGPSNEQFF
TRBV29-1	TRBJ1-1	CSPHRAMNTEAFF